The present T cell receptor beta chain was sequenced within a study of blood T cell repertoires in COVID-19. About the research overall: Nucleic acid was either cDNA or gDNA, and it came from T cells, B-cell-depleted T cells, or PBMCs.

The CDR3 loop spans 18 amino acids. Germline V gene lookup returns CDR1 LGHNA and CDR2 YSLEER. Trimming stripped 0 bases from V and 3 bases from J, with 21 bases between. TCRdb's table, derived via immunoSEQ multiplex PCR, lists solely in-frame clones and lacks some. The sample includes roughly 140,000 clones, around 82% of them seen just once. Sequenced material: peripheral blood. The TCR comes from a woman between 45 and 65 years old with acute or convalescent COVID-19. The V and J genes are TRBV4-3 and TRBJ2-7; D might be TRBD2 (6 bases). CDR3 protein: CASSQDGPARPGGYEQYF. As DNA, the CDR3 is TGCGCCAGCAGCCAAGATGGCCCTGCGCGACCCGGGGGCTACGAGCAGTACTTC.